This T cell receptor beta chain was sequenced for a study of blood T cell repertoires in COVID-19. In the study overall: Samples representing acute and convalescent COVID-19 were sourced from the United States, Italy and Spain. PBMCs, B-cell-depleted T cells, or T cells provided the cDNA or gDNA that made up the material.

Sequencing used immunoSEQ multiplex PCR; TCRdb keeps in-frame clones, though not all of them. The sample holds about 230,000 clones, over 70% seen once. Germline trimming cut 2 bases from V and 7 bases from J; bases unmatched to any gene: 6. CDR1 is KGHSH, CDR2 LQKENI, per germline. This CDR3 is 15 amino acids long. This chain connects TRBV18 to TRBJ2-5, with TRBD2 matching 11 bases. This TCR came from a woman aged 80 or over with acute or convalescent COVID-19. Sequencing was done on a sample of peripheral blood. CDR3 residues: CASSPGTSGSWTQYF. DNA for the CDR3: TGTGCCAGCTCACCAGGGACTAGCGGCTCCTGGACCCAGTACTTC.